These 7 T cell receptor beta chains originate from one sample sequenced in a study of blood T cell repertoires in COVID-19. The repertoire was sequenced with immunoSEQ multiplex PCR; TCRdb's copy has only in-frame clones and lacks some. The sample carries about 48,000 clones, 80% to 90% recorded once. The sequencing input was peripheral blood. The receptors were gathered from a human donor in a cohort sampled during active COVID-19.

The genes are TRBV9 and TRBJ2-2; D may be TRBD2 (7 bases). This CDR3 contains 15 residues. The V and J ends lost 3 bases and 3 bases respectively, with 12 bases between them. Germline V gives CDR1 SGDLS, CDR2 YYNGEE. CDR3 in DNA: TGTGCCAGCAGCGGGGGGCGGGAGTACACCGGGGAGCTGTTTTTT. It is translated as CASSGGREYTGELFF.

The chain carries TRBV27 and TRBJ2-7; no clear D. V lost 4 bases and J lost 1, with 8 bases in between. CDR3 length equals 13 residues. Germline lookup yields CDR1 MNHEY and CDR2 SMNVEV (reference sequence). The CDR3 region is CASSYGDSYEQYF. The CDR3 DNA reads as TGTGCCAGCAGTTATGGAGATTCCTACGAGCAGTACTTC.

The V and J genes are TRBV7-9 and TRBJ2-7, with TRBD1 as a possible D gene (6 bases). V lost 5 bases and J 0 bases, leaving 8 bases between the germline ends. CDR3 length: 13 residues. The germline V gene has CDR1 SEHNR and CDR2 FQNEAQ (reference sequence). For the CDR3, the DNA is TGTGCCAGCAGCCACAGGGACTCCTACGAGCAGTACTTC. Protein: CASSHRDSYEQYF.

V gene TRBV6-2 or TRBV6-3 combines with J gene TRBJ1-2; D is perhaps TRBD1 (6 bases). Germline V gene data show CDR1 as MNHEY and CDR2 as SVGEGT. The CDR3 is 18 residues long. V lost 6 bases and J 7 bases, leaving 30 bases between the germline ends. The CDR3 sequence: CASSPPPLRTENAGGYTF. The CDR3 region has the DNA TGTGCCAGCAGCCCACCCCCCCTCCGGACAGAAAATGCTGGTGGCTACACCTTC.

The chain recombines TRBV6-6 with TRBJ1-1, with a weak D call TRBD1 (6 bases). Germline CDR1 and CDR2: MNHNY and SVGAGI (reference sequence). The CDR3 sequence is 14 residues long. V was shortened by 4 bases and J by 12 bases, with 21 bases between the two germline ends. The CDR3 nucleotides are TGTGCCAGCAGTTCGAACTGGGACAAACAAACGACTTTCTTT. The encoded protein is CASSSNWDKQTTFF.

The V call is TRBV19, the J call TRBJ2-7, with 10 bases lining up with TRBD1. Germline CDR1 LNHDA, CDR2 SQIVND (reference sequence). This CDR3 region has 18 residues. V shed 4 bases, J shed 6 bases, and the junction held 18 bases outside the gene matches. As DNA, the CDR3 is TGTGCCAGTAGTAGGATACGAGAGTCGGGACAGGGGTCCCGCGAGCAGTACTTC. Protein: CASSRIRESGQGSREQYF.

The chain couples TRBV28 to TRBJ2-7; 8 bases are shared with TRBD1. The CDR3 covers 14 residues. V shed 6 bases, J shed 2 bases, and the junction held 6 bases outside the gene matches. Germline CDR1 reads MDHEN; CDR2 reads SYDVKM. The CDR3 region is CASSRRGRTYEQYF. The CDR3 DNA is TGTGCCAGCAGCCGCAGGGGGCGAACCTACGAGCAGTACTTC.